Listed here is a single TCR beta chain. This sample was taken from a study of T cell responses to AZD1222 COVID-19 vaccine. Sequencing was performed with immunoSEQ multiplex PCR; in TCRdb, only in-frame clones are kept and a portion is missing. The sample yields about 120,000 clones, 92% seen once. This TCR was recovered from an adult who received the AZD1222 COVID-19 vaccine. The sequencing used peripheral blood, collected 28 days after the second AZD1222 dose.

Written as DNA, the CDR3 is TGTGCCACCGTCCTGAGGGTCGAGGGAGACTATGGCTACACCTTC. This codes for CATVLRVEGDYGYTF. The chain is built from TRBV21-1 and TRBJ1-2. TRBV21-1 is described as a pseudogene. The CDR3 runs 15 residues.